These 29 T cell receptor beta chains were sequenced from one sample in a study of early T cells in non-severe SARS-CoV-2 infection. TCRdb analysed the 5' RACE reads with MiXCR anew, one entry per CDR3 protein. Of fewer than 25,000 distinct CDR3 sequences listed, around 3.5% are singletons. The material sequenced was whole blood. Receptor source: an adult who was a healthcare worker with PCR-confirmed SARS-CoV-2 infection or an uninfected control (not recorded which).

There are many counts of this clonotype. The rearrangement uses TRBV6-2 or TRBV6-3 and TRBJ1-3; D is possibly TRBD1 (5 bases). CDR3 length: 16 amino acids. Germline CDR1 and CDR2: MNHEY and SVGEGT. V was clipped by 4 bases and J by 0 bases, with 13 bases between them. The CDR3 loop reads CASSSDGTASGNTIYF. The CDR3 nucleotides are TGTGCCAGCAGTTCTGACGGGACTGCCTCTGGAAACACCATATATTTT.

There are many counts of this clonotype. This sequence joins TRBV3-1 and TRBJ1-5, with 7 bases matching TRBD1. The CDR3 extends over 15 amino acids. CDR1 LGHDT and CDR2 YNNKEL come from the germline V gene (reference sequence). The J segment lost 3 bases and the V segment lost 3 bases, leaving 5 bases of the junction unmatched. In DNA, the CDR3 is TGTGCCAGCAGCCAGTTCAGGGGGATCAATCAGCCCCAGCATTTT. Its translation: CASSQFRGINQPQHF. The complete variable domain, with remaining parts taken from reference TRBV3-1 and TRBJ1-5, reads DTAVSQTPKYLVTQMGNDKSIKCEQNLGHDTMYWYKQDSKKFLKIMFSYNNKELIINETVPNRFSPKSPDKAHLNLHINSLELGDSAVYFCASSQFRGINQPQHFGDGTRLSIL.

The rearrangement uses TRBV6-2 or TRBV6-3 and TRBJ2-4; D is perhaps TRBD2 (7 bases). This CDR3 spans 14 amino acids. Germline-derived CDR1 and CDR2 are MNHEY and SVGEGT. Trimming pared 2 bases from V and 9 bases from J, leaving 14 bases between. This CDR3 is CASSYPRGPSIQYF. CDR3 nucleotide sequence: TGTGCCAGCAGTTACCCGCGGGGGCCCAGCATTCAGTACTTC.

This clonotype has just a few counts. This chain uses TRBV20-1 with TRBJ2-3; D may be TRBD2 (5 bases). The CDR3 runs to 15 residues. Per the germline V gene, CDR1 is DFQATT and CDR2 is SNEGSKA (reference sequence). The V end lost 4 bases, the J end lost 0 bases, and 14 bases lay between the germline ends. Here the CDR3 DNA reads TGCAGTGCTACATATAGCGCTTCTAGCACAGATACGCAGTATTTT. Amino acids: CSATYSASSTDTQYF.

This clonotype was picked up many times. The chain recombines TRBV29-1 with TRBJ2-3; D not resolved. The CDR3 totals 11 residues. Trimming stripped 0 bases from V and 6 bases from J, with 4 bases between. Germline CDR1 and CDR2: SQVTM and ANQGSEA. The CDR3 loop is CSVEDSDTQYF. Written as DNA, the CDR3 is TGCAGCGTTGAAGACTCCGATACGCAGTATTTT.

This clonotype has a count of ten or more. V gene TRBV18 combines with J gene TRBJ2-7; 9 bases fit TRBD1. V lost 5 bases to trimming and J lost 4 bases; unmatched junction nucleotides: 9. From germline, CDR1 is KGHSH and CDR2 LQKENI. The CDR3 sequence is 15 residues long. This CDR3 reads CASSSTGQGKYEQYF. CDR3 sequence (DNA): TGTGCCAGCTCATCAACGGGACAGGGAAAATACGAGCAGTACTTC. The full variable domain, rest sourced from reference TRBV18 and TRBJ2-7, is NAGVMQNPRHLVRRRGQEARLRCSPMKGHSHVYWYRQLPEEGLKFMVYLQKENIIDESGMPKERFSAEFPKEGPSILRIQQVVRGDSAAYFCASSSTGQGKYEQYFGPGTRLTVT.

This clonotype was counted a few times. The chain carries TRBV9 and TRBJ1-3; 8 nucleotides agree with TRBD1. The CDR3 sequence is 14 residues long. The junction had 3 bases not matched to a gene; V was cut back by 3 bases and J by 4 bases. The germline CDR1 and CDR2 sequences are SGDLS and YYNGEE. The CDR3 spells CASSETGAGNTIYF. The CDR3 DNA sequence: TGTGCCAGCAGCGAGACAGGGGCCGGAAACACCATATATTTT.

This clonotype came up many times. The chain uses TRBV7-2 and TRBJ2-1; 8 nucleotides agree with TRBD1. Germline V gives CDR1 SGHTA, CDR2 FQGNSA. Trimming cost V 6 bases and J 3 bases; bases outside gene matches: 4. The CDR3 spans 14 residues. Here the CDR3 reads CASSTGGFYNEQFF. The CDR3 DNA reads as TGTGCCAGCAGTACAGGGGGATTCTACAATGAGCAGTTCTTC.

This clonotype has a handful of counts. In DNA form, the CDR3 reads TGCGCCAGCAGCCCGCAGGACAGGACTGACTATGGCTACACCTTC. Translated: CASSPQDRTDYGYTF. The V gene is TRBV5-1, the J gene TRBJ1-2; 7 bases are shared with TRBD1. Germline loops: CDR1 SGHRS, CDR2 YFSETQ. This CDR3 has 15 amino acids. V was pared by 4 bases and J by 3 bases, with 9 bases of the junction left unmatched.

The table lists this clonotype with many counts. V usage is TRBV5-1 and J usage is TRBJ2-4; D not certain. Germline CDR1 SGHRS, CDR2 YFSETQ. V was clipped by 0 bases and J by 7 bases, with 14 bases between them. The CDR3 has 15 residues. Here the CDR3 DNA reads TGCGCCAGCAGCTTGGCGGATAGGCGAAATAACATTCAGTACTTC. It translates to CASSLADRRNNIQYF.

This clonotype was seen ten or more times. The chain couples TRBV28 to TRBJ1-1; D unclear. Per germline, CDR1 MDHEN and CDR2 SYDVKM. The CDR3 covers 13 residues. The V end was cut by 8 bases, the J end by 0 bases, with 10 bases between. The chain's CDR3 is CASLYSLNTEAFF. In nucleotides, the CDR3 is TGTGCCAGCCTGTACAGCCTGAACACTGAAGCTTTCTTT.

This clonotype was picked up many times. V gene TRBV6-5 combines with J gene TRBJ2-1, with D possibly being TRBD2 (5 bases). CDR1 is MNHEY, CDR2 SVGAGI, per germline. Trimming left V 2 bases short and J 3 bases short, with 11 bases between. CDR3 length equals 15 residues. CDR3 coding DNA: TGTGCCAGCAGTTACAAGGCGGGTTACTACAATGAGCAGTTCTTC. It translates to CASSYKAGYYNEQFF.

The J gene is TRBJ2-3, the V gene TRBV6-1; D possibly corresponds to TRBD1 (5 bases). The CDR3 runs to 15 residues. V shed 6 bases and J shed 4 bases, with 17 bases lying between them. In germline, CDR1 is MNHNS, CDR2 SASEGT. In DNA form, the CDR3 reads TGTGCCAGCAGAGTGAGGCAGGGCGTTGCAGATACGCAGTATTTT. Translating it yields CASRVRQGVADTQYF.

The table lists this clonotype with many counts. The chain joins TRBV27 to TRBJ2-7, with D possibly matching TRBD2 (7 bases). CDR3 length: 16 residues. Germline V gene sequence: CDR1 MNHEY, CDR2 SMNVEV (reference sequence). Trimming took 2 bases from V and 2 from J, leaving 16 bases between them. The CDR3 sequence: CASSLRGGRVPYEQYF. As DNA, the CDR3 is TGTGCCAGCAGTTTAAGGGGGGGCAGGGTTCCCTACGAGCAGTACTTC.

This clonotype occurred many times. V usage is TRBV20-1 and J usage is TRBJ2-5; TRBD2 matches 8 bases. The CDR3 runs to 14 residues. Germline lookup yields CDR1 DFQATT and CDR2 SNEGSKA (reference sequence). The V segment lost 3 bases and the J segment 4 bases; nucleotides outside the gene matches: 7. The CDR3 is CSASAGTRVETQYF. The DNA for the CDR3 is TGCAGTGCTAGCGCTGGGACTAGGGTAGAGACCCAGTACTTC.

This clonotype was picked up many times. J is TRBJ1-2 and V is TRBV5-6; no clear D gene. V shed 1 base and J shed 6 bases, with 10 bases lying between them. The CDR3 has 13 amino acids. CDR1 and CDR2 from the germline V gene are SGHDT and YYEEEE. The CDR3 is CASSLSGPDGYTF. CDR3 nucleotide sequence: TGTGCCAGCAGCTTGTCGGGTCCCGATGGCTACACCTTC.

The chain has TRBV12-3 or TRBV12-4 and TRBJ1-4, with D possibly TRBD1 on 6 matching bases. The CDR3 length is 12 residues. Trimming removed 5 bases at V and 7 bases at J, with 8 bases between. The CDR3 sequence is CASSPRGEKLFF. CDR3 nucleotide sequence: TGTGCCAGCAGTCCCAGGGGTGAAAAACTGTTTTTT.

Judged by abundance, this clonotype is medium-sized. The junction and the germline gene differ at one end; a read error may be behind it. The CDR3 DNA reads as TGTGCCAGCAGCCTCCGACAGGATTCACCCCTCCATTTT. As protein: CASSLRQDSPLHF. The rearrangement joins TRBV3-1 to TRBJ1-6; tentatively, D is TRBD1 (6 bases). This CDR3 is 13 amino acids long. The germline gives CDR1 LGHDT, CDR2 YNNKEL (reference sequence). The whole variable domain, remainder taken from reference TRBV3-1 and TRBJ1-6, is DTAVSQTPKYLVTQMGNDKSIKCEQNLGHDTMYWYKQDSKKFLKIMFSYNNKELIINETVPNRFSPKSPDKAHLNLHINSLELGDSAVYFCASSLRQDSPLHFGNGTRLTVT.

This clonotype was seen repeatedly, ten times or more. This chain connects TRBV7-2 to TRBJ2-3; D gene ambiguous. The length of the CDR3 is 15 residues. Trimming stripped 1 base from V and 3 bases from J, with 11 bases between. Per the germline V gene, CDR1 is SGHTA and CDR2 is FQGNSA. The CDR3, as DNA: TGTGCCAGCAGCTTAGTCGCATCACAGACAGATACGCAGTATTTT. This codes for CASSLVASQTDTQYF.

This clonotype was observed many times. In DNA, the CDR3 is TGCGCCAGCAGCCACGCTGAGGGGACGCTCCACTTT. Residues: CASSHAEGTLHF. This rearrangement joins TRBV4-1 to TRBJ1-6; maybe TRBD1 (5 bases). This CDR3 is 12 amino acids long. The germline V gene encodes CDR1 MGHRA and CDR2 YSYEKL. Trimming took off 3 bases at V and 16 bases at J, with 13 bases between the two ends.

This chain uses TRBV28 with TRBJ2-3, with 8 bases aligning to TRBD2. V shed 2 bases, J shed 3 bases, and the junction held 13 bases outside the gene matches. The CDR3 contains 18 residues. Germline loops: CDR1 MDHEN, CDR2 SYDVKM. The DNA for the CDR3 is TGTGCCAGCAGTTTAATAAGCGGGGGACTTATTGGGACAGATACGCAGTATTTT. The encoded protein is CASSLISGGLIGTDTQYF.

This clonotype came up many times. J is TRBJ2-2 and V is TRBV7-9; 12 bases are a match to TRBD2. This CDR3 contains 20 residues. Germline V CDR1 and CDR2: SEHNR, FQNEAQ (reference sequence). Losses at the gene ends were 5 bases for V and 0 bases for J; bases not matched to a gene: 13. CDR3 nucleotide sequence: TGTGCCAGCAGCCGGGTCAAACTAGCGGGAGGCGGTACGAACACCGGGGAGCTGTTTTTT. Translated: CASSRVKLAGGGTNTGELFF.

This clonotype ranks as medium-sized. The chain couples TRBV12-3 or TRBV12-4 to TRBJ2-3; D is undetermined. Trimming removed 2 bases at V and 0 bases at J, with 12 bases between. The CDR3 consists of 16 residues. The CDR3 DNA sequence: TGTGCCAGCAGTTTATACGAGCGTGTAAGCACAGATACGCAGTATTTT. Translating gives CASSLYERVSTDTQYF.

In this sample, this clonotype turned up many times. J is TRBJ1-2 and V is TRBV6-5; perhaps TRBD1 as D (6 bases). The ends were cut back, 5 bases at V and 7 bases at J, with 20 bases in the middle. CDR1 and CDR2 (germline): MNHEY, SVGAGI. The CDR3 runs to 15 residues. The CDR3 DNA reads as TGTGCCAGCAGTAAGGTTGGAGGGGGAGCGGTTGGCTACACCTTC. It translates to CASSKVGGGAVGYTF.

This clonotype was seen ten or more times. The rearrangement links TRBV27 to TRBJ2-3; no clear D gene. Trimming removed 0 bases at V and 1 base at J, with 11 bases between. This CDR3 comprises 16 residues. Germline lookup yields CDR1 MNHEY and CDR2 SMNVEV (reference sequence). The CDR3, as DNA: TGTGCCAGCAGTTTATCAAACAATCCTCGCACAGATACGCAGTATTTT. Translated, it gives CASSLSNNPRTDTQYF.

A few counts support this clonotype. The chain uses TRBV20-1 and TRBJ2-7; 7 bases align to TRBD2. The CDR3 has 13 amino acids. Germline values: CDR1 DFQATT, CDR2 SNEGSKA (reference sequence). Trimming took 5 bases from V and 7 from J; bases not matched to a gene: 11. DNA for the CDR3: TGCAGTGCTGGTGGCGGGAGTGATTGGGAGCAGTACTTC. This encodes CSAGGGSDWEQYF.

About this clonotype: This may arise from a read error, as a much more abundant clone is one base away. The chain links TRBV27 to TRBJ2-1; D is uncertain. Trimming removed 4 bases from V and 4 bases from J, with 14 bases in between. CDR1 is MNHEY, CDR2 SMNVEV, per germline (reference sequence). The CDR3 is 15 residues long. The CDR3 sequence is CASSSLDGKYNEQFF. CDR3 DNA sequence: TGTGCCAGCAGTTCGCTAGATGGCAAGTACAATGAGCAGTTCTTC.

This clonotype has a handful of counts. The chain uses TRBV11-2 and TRBJ2-5, with TRBD1 as a possible D gene (5 bases). The CDR3 consists of 13 residues. The germline V gene encodes CDR1 SGHAT and CDR2 FQNNGV. V lost 4 bases, J lost 2 bases, and 8 bases lay in between. The CDR3 loop reads CASSYWTQETQYF. Written as DNA, the CDR3 is TGTGCCAGCAGCTATTGGACACAAGAGACCCAGTACTTC.

This clonotype has just a few counts. The CDR3 DNA sequence: TGTGCCAGCAGCTTAGGAACAGGGGCAAAAGAGGACGAGCAGTACTTC. Translating gives CASSLGTGAKEDEQYF. The chain recombines TRBV7-9 with TRBJ2-7, with TRBD1 matching over 7 bases. With V trimmed by 1 base and J by 5 bases, 11 bases remained unmatched. The germline gives CDR1 SEHNR, CDR2 FQNEAQ (reference sequence). CDR3 length equals 16 residues.